The rows below give T cell receptor beta chains drawn from one sample of a study of T cell responses to AZD1222 COVID-19 vaccine. Method: immunoSEQ multiplex PCR; TCRdb's copy keeps in-frame clones and lacks some. The sample lists 110,000 or so clones, 88% occurring once. The sample was peripheral blood, taken 28 days after the second AZD1222 dose. These receptors were taken from an adult who received the AZD1222 COVID-19 vaccine. The CDR3 runs from the conserved cysteine through the conserved F or W. Fields, in order: J gene, D gene, V gene, CDR3 protein, CDR3 DNA. A D gene is named only where the DNA matches it firmly.

TRBJ1-4,NA,TRBV6-2/TRBV6-3,CASSLQGFNEKLFF,TGTGCCAGCAGTCTACAAGGATTTAATGAAAAACTGTTTTTT
TRBJ2-5,NA,TRBV7-3,CASSFGGGDKETQYF,TGTGCCAGCAGCTTCGGTGGCGGAGACAAAGAGACCCAGTACTTC
TRBJ2-2,TRBD1,TRBV12-5,CASGRPGQGDTGELFF,TGTGCTAGTGGTCGCCCGGGACAGGGGGACACCGGGGAGCTGTTTTTT
TRBJ2-1,TRBD2,TRBV27,CASSPHSTSGGNEQFF,TGTGCCAGCAGTCCCCATTCGACTAGCGGGGGGAATGAGCAGTTCTTC
TRBJ1-1,TRBD1,TRBV28,CASKLQGKNTEAFF,TGTGCCAGCAAACTACAGGGGAAGAACACTGAAGCTTTCTTT
TRBJ1-5,TRBD1,TRBV6-2/TRBV6-3,CASSYGAGTVTQPQHF,TGTGCCAGCAGTTACGGGGCCGGGACAGTGACACAGCCCCAGCATTTT
TRBJ2-2,TRBD2,TRBV4-2,CASSPVLAGTEPGELFF,TGTGCCAGCAGCCCAGTACTAGCGGGGACCGAACCCGGGGAGCTGTTTTTT
TRBJ1-2,NA,TRBV6-5,CASRPSRAANYGYTF,TGTGCCAGCAGACCGTCACGGGCAGCTAACTATGGCTACACCTTC
TRBJ2-1,NA,TRBV3-1/TRBV3-2,CASSLNSGEQFF,TGTGCCAGCAGCCTTAATTCGGGTGAGCAGTTCTTC
TRBJ2-2,NA,TRBV14,CASSLGNTGELFF,TGTGCCAGCAGCCTCGGGAACACCGGGGAGCTGTTTTTT
TRBJ2-7,TRBD2,TRBV4-2,CASSRGLADYEQYF,TGTGCCAGCAGCCGGGGACTAGCGGACTACGAGCAGTACTTC
TRBJ1-5,TRBD1,TRBV24-1,CATSDRQGLDNSNQPQHF,TGTGCCACCAGTGATAGACAGGGACTTGATAATAGCAATCAGCCCCAGCATTTT
TRBJ2-7,NA,TRBV7-8,CASSLTGNYEQYF,TGTGCCAGCAGCTTAACGGGGAATTACGAGCAGTACTTC
TRBJ2-3,NA,TRBV14,CASSSARMVQYF,TGTGCCAGCAGCTCAGCCCGGATGGTTCAGTATTTT
TRBJ2-1,NA,TRBV19,CASSSPARGNNEQFF,TGTGCCAGTAGTAGCCCGGCCCGGGGGAACAATGAGCAGTTCTTC